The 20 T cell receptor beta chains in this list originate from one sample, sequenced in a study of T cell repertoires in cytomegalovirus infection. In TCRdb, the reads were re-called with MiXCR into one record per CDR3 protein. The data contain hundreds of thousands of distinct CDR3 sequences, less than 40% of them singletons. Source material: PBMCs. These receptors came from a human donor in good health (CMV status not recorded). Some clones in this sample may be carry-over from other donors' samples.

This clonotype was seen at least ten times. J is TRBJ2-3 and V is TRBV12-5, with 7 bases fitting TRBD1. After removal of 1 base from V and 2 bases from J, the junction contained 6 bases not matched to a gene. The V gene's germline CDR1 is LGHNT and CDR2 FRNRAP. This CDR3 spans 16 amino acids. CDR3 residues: CASGLGQGTNTDTQYF. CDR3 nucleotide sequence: TGTGCTAGTGGTTTGGGACAGGGAACTAACACAGATACGCAGTATTTT.

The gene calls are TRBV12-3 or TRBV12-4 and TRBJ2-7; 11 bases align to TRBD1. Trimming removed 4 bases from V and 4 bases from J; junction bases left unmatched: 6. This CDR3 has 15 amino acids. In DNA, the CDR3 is TGTGCCAGCAGTTCCGGACAGGGGGCACTGTACGAGCAGTACTTC. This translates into CASSSGQGALYEQYF.

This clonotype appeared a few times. CDR3 bases: TGTGCCAGCAGCTTATTCGGGGGGCCGACCGATGAGCAGTTCTTC. It encodes CASSLFGGPTDEQFF. The chain links TRBV7-6 to TRBJ2-1; TRBD2 might be the D (7 bases). CDR3 length equals 15 residues. CDR1 is SGHVS, CDR2 FNYEAQ, per germline. V lost 2 bases and J 8 bases, leaving 16 bases between the germline ends.

Here the CDR3 reads CASSEALLAGTPYEQYF. The DNA for the CDR3 is TGTGCCAGCAGTGAAGCGCTTCTGGCGGGTACTCCCTACGAGCAGTACTTC. The chain links TRBV2 to TRBJ2-7, with a possible D match to TRBD2 (5 bases). The ends were cut back, 0 bases at V and 2 bases at J, with 17 bases in the middle. CDR1 SNHLY and CDR2 FYNNEI come from the germline V gene. CDR3 length: 17 residues. Full variable domain (missing parts from reference TRBV2 and TRBJ2-7): EPEVTQTPSHQVTQMGQEVILRCVPISNHLYFYWYRQILGQKVEFLVSFYNNEISEKSEIFDDQFSVERPDGSNFTLKIRSTKLEDSAMYFCASSEALLAGTPYEQYFGPGTRLTVT.

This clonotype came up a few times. The DNA of the CDR3 is TGCGCCAGCAGCATCGGACCTGGAGATACGCAGTATTTT. This gives the protein CASSIGPGDTQYF. The genes are TRBV5-1 and TRBJ2-3; D gene ambiguous. In germline, CDR1 is SGHRS, CDR2 YFSETQ. The ends were cut back, 4 bases at V and 5 bases at J, with 11 bases in the middle. The CDR3 loop spans 13 amino acids.

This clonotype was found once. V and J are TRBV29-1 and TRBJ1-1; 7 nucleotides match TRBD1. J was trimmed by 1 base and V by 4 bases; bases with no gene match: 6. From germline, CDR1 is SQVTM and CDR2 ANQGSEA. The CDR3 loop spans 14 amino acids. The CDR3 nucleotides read TGCAGCGTTGCGGACAGGAAGGGGAACACTGAAGCTTTCTTT. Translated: CSVADRKGNTEAFF.

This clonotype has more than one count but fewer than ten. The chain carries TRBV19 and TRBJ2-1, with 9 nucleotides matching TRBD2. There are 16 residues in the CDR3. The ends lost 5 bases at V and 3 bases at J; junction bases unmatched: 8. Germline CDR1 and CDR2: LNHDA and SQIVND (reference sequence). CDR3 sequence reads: CASSASSGGLYNEQFF. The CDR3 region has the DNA TGTGCCAGTAGTGCTTCCAGCGGGGGGCTCTACAATGAGCAGTTCTTC.

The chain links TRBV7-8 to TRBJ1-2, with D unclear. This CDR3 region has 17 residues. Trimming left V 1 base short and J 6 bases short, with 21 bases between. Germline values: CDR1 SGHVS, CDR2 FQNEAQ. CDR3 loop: CASSLDRPWVTADGYTF. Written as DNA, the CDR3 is TGTGCCAGCAGCTTAGACCGGCCTTGGGTGACCGCTGATGGCTACACCTTC.

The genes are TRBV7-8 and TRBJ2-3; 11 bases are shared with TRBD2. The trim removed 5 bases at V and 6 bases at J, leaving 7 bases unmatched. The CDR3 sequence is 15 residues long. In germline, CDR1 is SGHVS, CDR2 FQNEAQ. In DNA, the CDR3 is TGTGCCAGCAGCCGAGCTAGCGGGGGGACTGATACGCAGTATTTT. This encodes CASSRASGGTDTQYF.

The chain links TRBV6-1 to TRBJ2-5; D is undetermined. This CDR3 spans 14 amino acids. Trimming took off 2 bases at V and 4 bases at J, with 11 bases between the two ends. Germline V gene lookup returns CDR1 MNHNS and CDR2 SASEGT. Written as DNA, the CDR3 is TGTGCCAGCAGTGAAAGTCTAGGTCCAGAGACCCAGTACTTC. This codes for CASSESLGPETQYF.

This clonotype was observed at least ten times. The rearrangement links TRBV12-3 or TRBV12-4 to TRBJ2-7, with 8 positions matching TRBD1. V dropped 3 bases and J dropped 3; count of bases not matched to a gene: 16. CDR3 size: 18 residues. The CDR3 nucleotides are TGTGCCAGCAGTTTTAGTAGGGGACAGGTAGGGAAGGGCTACGAGCAGTACTTC. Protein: CASSFSRGQVGKGYEQYF.

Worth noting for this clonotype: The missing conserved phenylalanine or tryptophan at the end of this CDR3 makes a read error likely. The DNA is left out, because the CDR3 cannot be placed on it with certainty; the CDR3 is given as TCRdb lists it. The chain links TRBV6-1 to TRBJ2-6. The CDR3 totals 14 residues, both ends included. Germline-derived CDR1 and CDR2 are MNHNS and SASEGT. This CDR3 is CASSEGPGANVLNL.

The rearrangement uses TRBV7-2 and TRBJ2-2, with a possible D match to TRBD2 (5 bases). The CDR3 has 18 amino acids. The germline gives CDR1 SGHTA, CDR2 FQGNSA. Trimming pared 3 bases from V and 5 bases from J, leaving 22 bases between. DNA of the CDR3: TGTGCCAGCAGCTTTTCCGTTTATAGTCCCCCGGGGACCGGGGAGCTGTTTTTT. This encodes CASSFSVYSPPGTGELFF.

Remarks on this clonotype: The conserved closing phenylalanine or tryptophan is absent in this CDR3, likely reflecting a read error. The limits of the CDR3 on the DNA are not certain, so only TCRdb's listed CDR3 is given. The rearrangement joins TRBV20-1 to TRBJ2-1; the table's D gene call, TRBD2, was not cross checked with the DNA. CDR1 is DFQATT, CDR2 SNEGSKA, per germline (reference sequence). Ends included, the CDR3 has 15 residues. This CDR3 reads CSAFGTSGLYNEQLL.

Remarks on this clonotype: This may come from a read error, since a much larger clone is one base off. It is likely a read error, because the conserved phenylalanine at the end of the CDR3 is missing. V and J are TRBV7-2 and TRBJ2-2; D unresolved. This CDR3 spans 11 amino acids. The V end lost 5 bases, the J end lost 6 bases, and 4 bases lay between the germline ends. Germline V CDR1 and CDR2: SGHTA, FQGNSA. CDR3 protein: CASSAAGELFL. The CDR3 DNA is TGTGCCAGCAGCGCGGCCGGGGAGCTGTTTTTG.

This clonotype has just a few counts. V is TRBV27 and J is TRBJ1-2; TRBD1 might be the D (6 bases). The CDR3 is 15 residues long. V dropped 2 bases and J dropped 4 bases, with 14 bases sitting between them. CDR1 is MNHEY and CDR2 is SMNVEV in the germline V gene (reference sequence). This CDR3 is CASSLMGGLLYGYTF. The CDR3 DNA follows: TGTGCCAGCAGTTTAATGGGGGGCCTCCTCTATGGCTACACCTTC.

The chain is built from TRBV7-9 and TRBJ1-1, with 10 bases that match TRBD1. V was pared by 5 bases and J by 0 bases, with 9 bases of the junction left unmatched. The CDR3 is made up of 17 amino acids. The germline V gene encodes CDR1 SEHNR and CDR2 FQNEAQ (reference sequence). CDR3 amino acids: CASSQLPGQGMNTEAFF. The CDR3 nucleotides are TGTGCCAGCAGCCAGTTACCGGGACAGGGGATGAACACTGAAGCTTTCTTT.

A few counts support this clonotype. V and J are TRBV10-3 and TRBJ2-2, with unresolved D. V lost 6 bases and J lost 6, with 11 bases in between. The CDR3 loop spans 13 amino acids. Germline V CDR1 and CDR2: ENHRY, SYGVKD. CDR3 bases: TGTGCCATCAGGACCGCTGGGGCCGGGGAGCTGTTTTTT. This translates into CAIRTAGAGELFF.

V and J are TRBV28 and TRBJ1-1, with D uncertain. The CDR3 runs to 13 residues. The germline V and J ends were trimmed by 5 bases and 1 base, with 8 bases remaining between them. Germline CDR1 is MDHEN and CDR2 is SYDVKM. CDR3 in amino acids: CASSRSENTEAFF. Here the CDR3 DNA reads TGTGCCAGCAGTAGGTCGGAGAACACTGAAGCTTTCTTT.

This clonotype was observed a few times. The CDR3 bases are TGTGCCAGCAGCCAAAGATCGGACCCGGACAGGGTGGAGTACAATGAGCAGTTCTTC. This translates into CASSQRSDPDRVEYNEQFF. The rearrangement uses TRBV14 and TRBJ2-1; 8 nucleotides match TRBD1. The J segment lost 4 bases and the V segment lost 2 bases, leaving 16 bases of the junction unmatched. The CDR3 totals 19 residues. Germline CDR1 and CDR2: SGHDN and FVKESK.